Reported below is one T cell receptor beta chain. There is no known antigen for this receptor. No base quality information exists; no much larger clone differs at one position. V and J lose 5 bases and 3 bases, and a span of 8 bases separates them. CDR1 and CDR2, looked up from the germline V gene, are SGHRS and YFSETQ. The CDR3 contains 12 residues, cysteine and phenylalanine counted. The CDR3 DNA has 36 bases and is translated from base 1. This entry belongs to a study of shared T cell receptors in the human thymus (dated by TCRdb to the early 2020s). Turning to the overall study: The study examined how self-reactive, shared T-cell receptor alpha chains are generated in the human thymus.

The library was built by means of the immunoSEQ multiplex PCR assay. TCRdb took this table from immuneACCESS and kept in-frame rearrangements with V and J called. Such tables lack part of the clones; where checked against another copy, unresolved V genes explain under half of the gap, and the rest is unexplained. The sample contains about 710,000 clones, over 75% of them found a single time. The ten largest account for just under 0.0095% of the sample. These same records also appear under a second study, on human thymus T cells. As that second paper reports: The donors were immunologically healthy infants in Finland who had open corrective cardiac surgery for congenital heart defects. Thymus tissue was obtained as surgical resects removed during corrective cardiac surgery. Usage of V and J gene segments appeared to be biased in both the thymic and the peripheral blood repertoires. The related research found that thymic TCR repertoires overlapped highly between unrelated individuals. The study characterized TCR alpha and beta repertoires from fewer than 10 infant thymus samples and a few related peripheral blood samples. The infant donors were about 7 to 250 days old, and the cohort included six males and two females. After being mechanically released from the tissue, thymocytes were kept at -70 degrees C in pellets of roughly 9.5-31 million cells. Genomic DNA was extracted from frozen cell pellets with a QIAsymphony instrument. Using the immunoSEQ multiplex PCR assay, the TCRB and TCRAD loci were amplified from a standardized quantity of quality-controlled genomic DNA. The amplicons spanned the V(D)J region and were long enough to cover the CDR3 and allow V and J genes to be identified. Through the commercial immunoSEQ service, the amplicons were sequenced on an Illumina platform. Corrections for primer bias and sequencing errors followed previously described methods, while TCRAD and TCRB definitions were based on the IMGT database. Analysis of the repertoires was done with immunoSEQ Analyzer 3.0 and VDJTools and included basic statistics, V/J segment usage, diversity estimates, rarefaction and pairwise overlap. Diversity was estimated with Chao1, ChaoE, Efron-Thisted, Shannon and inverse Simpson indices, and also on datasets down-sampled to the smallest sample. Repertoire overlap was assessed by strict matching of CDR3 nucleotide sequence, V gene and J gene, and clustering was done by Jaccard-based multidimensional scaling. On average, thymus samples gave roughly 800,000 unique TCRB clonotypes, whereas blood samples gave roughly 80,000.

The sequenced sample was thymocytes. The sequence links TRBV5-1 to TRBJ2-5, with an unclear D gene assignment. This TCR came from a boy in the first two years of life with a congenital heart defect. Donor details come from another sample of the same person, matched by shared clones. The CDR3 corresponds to CASRRREETQYF. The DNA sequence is TGCGCCAGCAGGCGTAGAGAAGAGACCCAGTACTTC.